This TCR beta chain was captured by sequencing in a study of CD8+ T cells in alopecia areata (dated by TCRdb to 2017 to 2018). The study in broad terms: Treated patients were enrolled in an open-label pilot trial of oral tofacitinib at 5 to 10 mg twice daily for moderate-to-severe alopecia areata. Patients stayed on tofacitinib for 6 to 18 months and then had 6 months of follow-up off drug so that delayed response and recurrence could be assessed. The study used high-throughput TCRbeta sequencing to examine T cell clonal expansion in alopecia areata, in both the C3H/HeJ mouse model and human patients. Human TCRbeta sequencing covered scalp tissue and sorted CD4+ and CD8+ peripheral blood T cells from patchy and totalis/universalis alopecia areata patients and healthy controls. Tofacitinib-treated patients had biopsies at baseline and at 4 and 24 weeks of treatment, with a later scalp biopsy in several patients. Scalp clonality was compared among normal scalp (n=4), patchy alopecia areata scalp (n=8), and alopecia totalis/universalis scalp (n=8). RNA came from the PAXgene miRNA kit for fixed scalp, the miRNeasy kit for PBMCs, and the RNeasy kit for mouse skin. TCRbeta CDR3 regions were amplified by immunoSEQ multiplex PCR using 35 Vbeta forward and 13 Jbeta reverse primers. Study-wide conclusions, independent of this receptor: Lesional scalp, especially in alopecia totalis/universalis, showed higher clonality and more expanded CD8+ clones than normal scalp, suggesting antigenic drive. Shared TCR sequences between patients were less evident than in mice, which may be partly attributable to HLA diversity in the patient population. Unlike mouse skin, where gammadelta T cells dominate, normal human skin contains resident alphabeta T cells that get sequenced too, which complicates analysis of the scalp TCR repertoire.

The germline V gene supplies CDR1 ENHRY and CDR2 SYGVKD. Between the V and J ends, shortened by 0 bases and 14 bases respectively, the junction contains 12 bases. The CDR3 sequence holds 12 residues, the cysteine and phenylalanine included. Only CDR3 DNA is held: 36 bases, read in frame from base 1. By share, this clone ranks as medium-sized (0.01 to 0.1%). It has no known antigen specificity. Qualities for individual bases were not recorded, and no much larger clone is one base off. Libraries were prepared through the immunoSEQ multiplex PCR assay. For TCR sequencing, RNA was extracted from every sample and reverse transcribed into cDNA to serve as template. SuperScript III was used for first-strand cDNA synthesis, primed with a 2:1 mix of oligo-dT and random hexamers. A synthetic immune receptor repertoire was used to gauge amplification bias, and whatever bias remained was removed computationally. As for the authors' bioinformatics: Raw reads were preprocessed to remove errors, and CDR3 was defined according to IMGT conventions as the region from the conserved cysteine to phenylalanine. Clonality was computed by normalizing Shannon entropy by log2 of the number of productive unique TCRs and subtracting the result from 1. Whether scalp clones were CD4 or CD8 was inferred by matching scalp TCRbeta sequences against CD4 and CD8 repertoires sorted from blood. TCRdb retrieved this table from immuneACCESS and kept in-frame rearrangements only. Not all clones are present; in checked studies, unresolved V genes account for under half, and no reason is known for the remainder. The DNA was the basis for D and trimming; V, J and clone size are from that table. The sample table contains some 110,000 clones; only one count was recorded for 35% to 40% of them. 2.5% to 3.5% of the sample belongs to the ten largest clones.

Lesional scalp punch biopsies and peripheral blood were collected from alopecia areata patients. PBMCs were isolated by density centrifugation and stained for CD3, CD4 and CD8, after which CD4+ and CD8+ T cells were sorted on a FACSAria. This clonotype was obtained from a human donor with alopecia areata. The chain employs TRBV10-3 and TRBJ2-3; too little of a D gene remains to name it. Source material: CD4+ T cells sorted from blood. The CDR3 protein sequence reads: CAISESYSVMYF. The nucleotides read TGTGCCATCAGTGAGTCGTACTCTGTGATGTATTTT.